Presented here are 4 T cell receptor beta chains from one specimen sequenced in a study of CD8 T cells in ankylosing spondylitis. TCRdb reprocessed the 5' RACE reads with MiXCR, giving one entry per CDR3 protein. The table shows 17,000 or so distinct CDR3 sequences, with approximately 8.4% occurring only once. Sequenced input: blood. The source of these receptors is a male donor with ankylosing spondylitis or in good health (not recorded which).

This clonotype was found many times. This chain joins TRBV12-3 or TRBV12-4 and TRBJ2-1, with a possible D match to TRBD1 (6 bases). V was pared by 4 bases and J by 10 bases, with 14 bases between. The CDR3 totals 13 residues. CDR3 protein: CASSSRQAAEQFF. CDR3 sequence (DNA): TGTGCCAGCAGTTCCCGACAGGCCGCCGAGCAGTTCTTC.

This clonotype appeared many times. V is TRBV7-6 and J is TRBJ2-1; tentatively, D is TRBD1 (6 bases). This CDR3 is built from 16 residues. Trimming shortened V by 1 base and J by 2 bases, and 12 bases separated the two germline ends. Germline V CDR1 and CDR2: SGHVS, FNYEAQ. The CDR3, as DNA: TGTGCCAGCAGCTTAGGGTTCGGACAGACCTACAATGAGCAGTTCTTC. This sequence encodes CASSLGFGQTYNEQFF.

The table lists this clonotype with many counts. The gene calls are TRBV12-3 or TRBV12-4 and TRBJ2-2; D unclear. V shed 3 bases and J shed 5 bases, with 7 bases lying between them. The CDR3 has 13 residues. The CDR3 region is CASSFRDTGELFF. DNA for the CDR3: TGTGCCAGCAGTTTTAGGGATACCGGGGAGCTGTTTTTT.

The table lists this clonotype with many counts. J is TRBJ2-1 and V is TRBV12-3 or TRBV12-4; 8 positions agree with TRBD2. This CDR3 has 15 amino acids. V lost 2 bases and J lost 8; bases outside the gene matches: 8. In nucleotides, the CDR3 is TGTGCCAGCAGTTTATACGGGGGGGCCTGGGATGAGCAGTTCTTC. It translates to CASSLYGGAWDEQFF.